This entry concerns a single T cell receptor (beta chain). This sample is drawn from a study of neurological immune-mediated disorders. One entry per CDR3 protein results from TCRdb running MiXCR on the 5' RACE reads. The repertoire holds tens of thousands of distinct CDR3 sequences, less than 15% seen once, with roughly 7.3% in the top ten. The healthy controls volunteered at a blood bank in Maryland, USA. This CDR3 spans 16 amino acids. In germline, CDR1 is SGHRS, CDR2 YFSETQ. V lost 0 bases and J lost 4; bases outside the gene matches: 6. This clonotype was obtained from a woman in her 50s in good health. The specimen sequenced was PBMCs. The chain carries TRBV5-1 and TRBJ2-3; 9 bases map to TRBD2. CDR3 loop: CASSLAAGGRPDTQYF. In nucleotides, the CDR3 is TGCGCCAGCAGCTTGGCCGCGGGGGGGCGGCCAGATACGCAGTATTTT.